A selection of T cell receptor beta chains follows, all from one sample in a study of Ad26.COV2.S vaccination and SARS-CoV-2 variants. Produced via immunoSEQ multiplex PCR; TCRdb's table is partial and in-frame only. This table has about 350,000 clones, 85% appearing once. The sample in question was peripheral blood, obtained in a trial of Ad26.COV2.S vaccine versus placebo. Receptor source: a person between 18 and 59 years old who received the Ad26.COV2.S COVID-19 vaccine or a placebo. CDR3s include the opening cysteine and the closing phenylalanine or tryptophan. The D gene is left open where the match is weak. Size is omitted from some rows. Given values are once, few, many or a class for expanded clones.

V: TRBV11-2
D: -
size: -
J: TRBJ2-5
DNA: TGTGCCAGCAGCTTAGGGCAGGAAGAGACCCAGTACTTC
CDR3: CASSLGQEETQYF

V: TRBV29-1
D: -
size: -
J: TRBJ1-2
DNA: TGCAGCGTTGATGTCAGTTCTAACTATGGCTACACCTTC
CDR3: CSVDVSSNYGYTF

V: TRBV6-5
D: -
size: -
J: TRBJ1-2
DNA: TGTGCCAGCAGGTGGCTGGACTATGGCTACACCTTC
CDR3: CASRWLDYGYTF

V: TRBV19
D: -
size: once
J: TRBJ2-3
DNA: TGTGCCAGTAGTATAGGAGGGGGGCAAGGTGTCGCAGATACGCAGTATTTT
CDR3: CASSIGGGQGVADTQYF

V: TRBV5-1
D: -
size: -
J: TRBJ2-1
DNA: TGCGCCAGCAGCTTCCGACAGGGAGGTAATGAGCAGTTCTTC
CDR3: CASSFRQGGNEQFF

V: TRBV5-1
D: -
size: -
J: TRBJ1-1
DNA: TGCGCCAGCAGGAGTTGGGCCGAGACTGAAGCTTTCTTT
CDR3: CASRSWAETEAFF

V: TRBV29-1
D: -
size: many
J: TRBJ2-2
DNA: TGCAGCGTTGTCGTTCTCGGGGAGCTGTTTTTT
CDR3: CSVVVLGELFF

V: TRBV2
D: -
size: -
J: TRBJ2-2
DNA: TGTGCCAGCGGGACACCGAACACCGGGGAGCTGTTTTTT
CDR3: CASGTPNTGELFF

V: TRBV5-1
D: TRBD1
size: -
J: TRBJ1-2
DNA: TGCGCCAGCAGCTGGACAGGGGGGAACTATGGCTACACCTTC
CDR3: CASSWTGGNYGYTF

V: TRBV6-6
D: TRBD1
size: -
J: TRBJ1-3
DNA: TGTGCCAGCAGAGACGACAGGGGACCTATGGGAAACACCATATATTTT
CDR3: CASRDDRGPMGNTIYF

V: TRBV28
D: -
size: -
J: TRBJ1-1
DNA: TGTGCCAGCAGTTTAGGGGGGAACACTGAAGCTTTCTTT
CDR3: CASSLGGNTEAFF

V: TRBV4-3
D: -
size: -
J: TRBJ2-1
DNA: TGCGCCAGCAGCCAAACGGAATACAATGAGCAGTTCTTC
CDR3: CASSQTEYNEQFF

V: TRBV7-6
D: TRBD1
size: -
J: TRBJ1-1
DNA: TGTGCCAGCAGCTTAGGAGCCGGGACAGTAATGAACACTGAAGCTTTCTTT
CDR3: CASSLGAGTVMNTEAFF

V: TRBV11-2
D: TRBD1
size: once
J: TRBJ2-5
DNA: TGTGCCAGCAGCTCACTCGGACAGGGGAGAAAGGAGACCCAGTACTTC
CDR3: CASSSLGQGRKETQYF

V: TRBV5-1
D: -
size: -
J: TRBJ1-4
DNA: TGCGCCAGCGGTGAGACAGACATTAATGAAAAACTGTTTTTT
CDR3: CASGETDINEKLFF

V: TRBV15
D: -
size: -
J: TRBJ2-4
DNA: TGTGCCACCAGCAGAGAGAGAAACATTCAGTACTTC
CDR3: CATSRERNIQYF

V: TRBV15
D: -
size: few
J: TRBJ2-7
DNA: TGTGCCACCAGCAGAGCTTCAATCAGGGTCTCCTACGAGCAGTACTTC
CDR3: CATSRASIRVSYEQYF

V: TRBV27
D: -
size: -
J: TRBJ1-6
DNA: TGTGCCAGCAGTTTGGGACGCTATTCACCCCTCCACTTT
CDR3: CASSLGRYSPLHF

V: TRBV19
D: -
size: -
J: TRBJ2-2
DNA: TGTGCCAGTAGTGTACAAGCGAACACCGGGGAGCTGTTTTTT
CDR3: CASSVQANTGELFF

V: TRBV6-2/TRBV6-3
D: TRBD1
size: -
J: TRBJ2-7
DNA: TGTGCCAGCAGTCCGACAGGGGCAAACTCCTACGAGCAGTACTTC
CDR3: CASSPTGANSYEQYF

V: TRBV30
D: -
size: few
J: TRBJ1-3
DNA: TGTGCCTGGAGTCCGCTGGACGGGAAGTCTGGAAACACCATATATTTT
CDR3: CAWSPLDGKSGNTIYF

V: TRBV4-1
D: -
size: once
J: TRBJ2-3
DNA: TGCGCCAGCAGCCAATCCTTAACGCCGCGCCACACTAGGGATACGCAGTATTTT
CDR3: CASSQSLTPRHTRDTQYF

V: TRBV6-5
D: TRBD1
size: -
J: TRBJ1-2
DNA: TGTGCCAGCAGCTACTCGAGAGGGGGCGTTGGCTATGGCTACACCTTC
CDR3: CASSYSRGGVGYGYTF

V: TRBV30
D: TRBD1
size: once
J: TRBJ2-5
DNA: TGTGCCTGGAGCCATTGGGCCTCAGGGGGCAGTGAGACCCAGTACTTC
CDR3: CAWSHWASGGSETQYF

V: TRBV18
D: -
size: few
J: TRBJ1-1
DNA: TGTGCCAGCTCAAAACAGACCTCCGACACTGAAGCTTTCTTT
CDR3: CASSKQTSDTEAFF